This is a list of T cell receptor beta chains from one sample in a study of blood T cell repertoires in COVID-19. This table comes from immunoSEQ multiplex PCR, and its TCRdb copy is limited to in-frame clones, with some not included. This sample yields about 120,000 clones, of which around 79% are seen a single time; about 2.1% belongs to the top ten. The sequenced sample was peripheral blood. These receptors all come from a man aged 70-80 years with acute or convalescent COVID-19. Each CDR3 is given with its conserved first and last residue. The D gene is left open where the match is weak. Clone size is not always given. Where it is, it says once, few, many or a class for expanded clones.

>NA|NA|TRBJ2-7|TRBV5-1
CASSLLGVYEQYF
TGCGCCAGCAGCTTGTTAGGGGTCTACGAGCAGTACTTC
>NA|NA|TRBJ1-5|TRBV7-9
CASSFGQLNQPQHF
TGTGCCAGCAGCTTTGGACAGCTCAATCAGCCCCAGCATTTT
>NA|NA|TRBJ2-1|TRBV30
CAWSRDSNFYNEQFF
TGTGCCTGGAGTCGAGACAGCAATTTTTACAATGAGCAGTTCTTC
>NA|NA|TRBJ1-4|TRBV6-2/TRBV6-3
CASSYVLSGDNEKLFF
TGTGCCAGCAGTTATGTCTTGTCAGGCGATAATGAAAAACTGTTTTTT
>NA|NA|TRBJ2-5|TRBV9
CASSVGDTVGGRETQYF
TGTGCCAGCAGCGTAGGGGACACCGTGGGGGGGCGAGAGACCCAGTACTTC
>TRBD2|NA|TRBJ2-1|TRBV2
CASSVGAGGPNEQFF
TGTGCCAGCAGTGTGGGGGCGGGGGGGCCCAATGAGCAGTTCTTC
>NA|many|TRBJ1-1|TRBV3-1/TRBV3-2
CASSQAGAEAFF
TGTGCCAGCAGCCAAGCAGGGGCTGAAGCTTTCTTT
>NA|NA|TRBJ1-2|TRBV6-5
CASSYMGLREDGYTF
TGTGCCAGCAGTTACATGGGACTCAGAGAGGATGGCTACACCTTC
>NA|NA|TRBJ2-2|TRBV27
CASYSTGTGELFF
TGTGCCAGCTACTCCACCGGTACCGGGGAGCTGTTTTTT
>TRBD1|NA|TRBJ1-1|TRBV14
CASSQWTGAEAFF
TGTGCCAGCAGCCAGTGGACAGGGGCTGAAGCTTTCTTT
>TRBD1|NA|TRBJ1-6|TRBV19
CASRQQGSASPWNSPLHF
TGTGCCAGTAGACAACAGGGGTCAGCTTCCCCTTGGAATTCACCCCTCCACTTT
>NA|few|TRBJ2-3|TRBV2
CARGLITTDTQYF
TGTGCCAGAGGACTTATAACCACAGATACGCAGTATTTT
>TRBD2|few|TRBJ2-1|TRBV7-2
CASSFYSGGRNNEQFF
TGTGCCAGCAGCTTCTATAGCGGGGGAAGGAACAATGAGCAGTTCTTC
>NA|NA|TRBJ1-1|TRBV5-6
CASSLDGAGLAFF
TGTGCCAGCAGCTTGGATGGAGCAGGGTTGGCTTTCTTT
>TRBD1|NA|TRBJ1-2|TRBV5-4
CASSPPPQGAAYGYTF
TGTGCCAGCAGCCCCCCACCCCAGGGGGCCGCGTATGGCTACACCTTC
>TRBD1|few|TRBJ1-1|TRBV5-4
CASSSFPGGTLNTEAFF
TGTGCCAGCAGCTCTTTCCCAGGGGGAACTCTCAACACTGAAGCTTTCTTT
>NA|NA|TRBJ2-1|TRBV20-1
CSPGKHEQFF
TGCAGCCCGGGAAAACATGAGCAGTTCTTC
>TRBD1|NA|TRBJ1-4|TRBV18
CASSRQNLANRGPNEKLFF
TGTGCCAGCTCACGACAAAACCTCGCCAACAGGGGCCCTAATGAAAAACTGTTTTTT
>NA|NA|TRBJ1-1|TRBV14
CASSQEVGQSEAFF
TGTGCCAGCAGCCAAGAGGTGGGACAATCTGAAGCTTTCTTT
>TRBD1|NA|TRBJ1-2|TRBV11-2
CASSHRGVGYGYTF
TGTGCCAGCAGCCACAGGGGAGTGGGGTATGGCTACACCTTC
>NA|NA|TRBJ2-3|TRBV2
CASSGTRTDTQYF
TGTGCCAGCTCCGGGACTCGCACAGATACGCAGTATTTT
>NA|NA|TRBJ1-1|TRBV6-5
CASSSGSTEAFF
TGTGCCAGCAGCTCAGGGTCCACTGAAGCTTTCTTT
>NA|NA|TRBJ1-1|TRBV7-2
CASSLSGDWGAFF
TGTGCCAGCAGCTTATCCGGGGATTGGGGAGCTTTCTTT
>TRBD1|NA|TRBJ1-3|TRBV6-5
CASSYSTGLGGNTIYF
TGTGCCAGCAGTTACTCGACAGGGTTGGGAGGAAACACCATATATTTT
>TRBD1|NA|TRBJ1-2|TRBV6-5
CASSSGQGAGGYTF
TGTGCCAGCAGTTCCGGACAGGGGGCAGGTGGCTACACCTTC
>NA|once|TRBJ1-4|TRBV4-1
CASSRDSATNEKLFF
TGCGCCAGCAGCCGCGACAGTGCAACTAATGAAAAACTGTTTTTT
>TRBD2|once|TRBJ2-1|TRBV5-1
CASSWRGAGASYNEQFF
TGCGCCAGCAGCTGGCGGGGGGCGGGGGCCTCCTACAATGAGCAGTTCTTC
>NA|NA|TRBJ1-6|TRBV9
CASSVAPVDSPLHF
TGTGCCAGCAGCGTAGCTCCTGTCGATTCACCCCTCCACTTT
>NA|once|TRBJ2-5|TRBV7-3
CASSLNGRAQETQYF
TGTGCCAGCAGCTTAAACGGGCGGGCCCAAGAGACCCAGTACTTC
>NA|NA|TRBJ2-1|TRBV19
CASSRYNEQFF
TGTGCCAGTAGTCGGTACAATGAGCAGTTCTTC
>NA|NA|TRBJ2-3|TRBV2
CASSEVAAYTQYF
TGTGCCAGCAGTGAAGTGGCGGCTTATACGCAGTATTTT
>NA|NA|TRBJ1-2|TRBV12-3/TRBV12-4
CASSIKRGYTF
TGTGCCAGCAGTATAAAGCGTGGCTACACCTTC
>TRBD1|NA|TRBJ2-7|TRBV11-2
CASSARQGSAYEQYF
TGTGCCAGCAGCGCCCGACAGGGAAGCGCCTACGAGCAGTACTTC
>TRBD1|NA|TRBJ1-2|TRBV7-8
CASSADGQGNYGYTF
TGTGCCAGCAGCGCCGACGGACAGGGGAACTATGGCTACACCTTC
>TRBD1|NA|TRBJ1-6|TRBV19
CASSVNRDSNSPLHF
TGTGCCAGTAGCGTAAACCGGGACAGTAATTCACCCCTCCACTTT
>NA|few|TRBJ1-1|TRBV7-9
CASSRRESTEAFF
TGTGCCAGCAGTAGACGGGAGTCCACTGAAGCTTTCTTT